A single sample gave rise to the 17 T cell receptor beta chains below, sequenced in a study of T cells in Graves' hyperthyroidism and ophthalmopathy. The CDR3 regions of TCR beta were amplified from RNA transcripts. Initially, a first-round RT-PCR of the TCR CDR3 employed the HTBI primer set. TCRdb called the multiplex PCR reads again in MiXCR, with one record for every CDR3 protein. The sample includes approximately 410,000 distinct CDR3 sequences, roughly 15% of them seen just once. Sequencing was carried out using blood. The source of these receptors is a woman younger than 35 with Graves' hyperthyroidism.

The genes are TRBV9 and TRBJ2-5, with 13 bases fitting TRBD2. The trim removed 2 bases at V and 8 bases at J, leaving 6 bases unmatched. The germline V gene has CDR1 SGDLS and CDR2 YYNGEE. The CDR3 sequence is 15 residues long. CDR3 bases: TGTGCCAGCAGCGTCGCCGGGACTAGCGGGGATACCCAGTACTTC. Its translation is CASSVAGTSGDTQYF.

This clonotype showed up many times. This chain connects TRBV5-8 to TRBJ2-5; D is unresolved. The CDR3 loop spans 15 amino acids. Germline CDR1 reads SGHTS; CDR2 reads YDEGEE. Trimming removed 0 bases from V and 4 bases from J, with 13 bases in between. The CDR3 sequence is CASSLESTVRETQYF. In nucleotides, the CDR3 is TGTGCCAGCAGCTTGGAATCCACAGTTCGAGAGACCCAGTACTTC.

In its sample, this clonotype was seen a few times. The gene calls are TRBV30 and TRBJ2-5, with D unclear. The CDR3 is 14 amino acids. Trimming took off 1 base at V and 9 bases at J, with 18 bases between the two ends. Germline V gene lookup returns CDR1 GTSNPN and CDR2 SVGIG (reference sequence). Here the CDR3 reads CAWSAGAATQPQYF. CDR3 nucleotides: TGTGCCTGGAGTGCGGGCGCAGCAACCCAACCCCAGTACTTC. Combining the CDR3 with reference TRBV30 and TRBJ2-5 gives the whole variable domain SQTIHQWPATLVQPVGSPLSLECTVEGTSNPNLYWYRQAAGRGLQLLFYSVGIGQISSEVPQNLSASRPQDRQFILSSKKLLLSDSGFYLCAWSAGAATQPQYFGPGTRLLVL.

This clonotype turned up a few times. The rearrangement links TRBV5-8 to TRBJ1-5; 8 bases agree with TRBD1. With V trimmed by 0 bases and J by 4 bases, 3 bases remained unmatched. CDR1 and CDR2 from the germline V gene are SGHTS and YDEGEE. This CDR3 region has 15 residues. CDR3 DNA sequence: TGTGCCAGCAGCTTGGGGACAGGGCCTAATCAGCCCCAGCATTTT. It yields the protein CASSLGTGPNQPQHF.

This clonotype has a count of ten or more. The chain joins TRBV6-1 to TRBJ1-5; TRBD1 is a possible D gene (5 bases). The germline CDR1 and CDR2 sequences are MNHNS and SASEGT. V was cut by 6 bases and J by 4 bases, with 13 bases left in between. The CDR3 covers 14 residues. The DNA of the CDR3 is TGTGCCAGCAGCCGGGGGGGGGGAAATCAGCCCCAGCATTTT. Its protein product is CASSRGGGNQPQHF.

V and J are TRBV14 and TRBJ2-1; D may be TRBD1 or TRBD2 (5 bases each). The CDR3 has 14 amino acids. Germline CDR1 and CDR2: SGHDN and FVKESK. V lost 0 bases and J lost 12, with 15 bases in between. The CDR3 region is CASSQDPGTGGQFF. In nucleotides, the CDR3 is TGTGCCAGCAGCCAAGACCCAGGGACGGGTGGGCAGTTCTTC.

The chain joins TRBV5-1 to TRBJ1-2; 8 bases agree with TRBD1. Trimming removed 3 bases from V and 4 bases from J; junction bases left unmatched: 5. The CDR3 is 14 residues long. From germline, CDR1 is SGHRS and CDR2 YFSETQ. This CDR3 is CASSSTGEGYGYTF. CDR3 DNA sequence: TGCGCCAGCAGCTCGACAGGGGAGGGCTATGGCTACACCTTC.

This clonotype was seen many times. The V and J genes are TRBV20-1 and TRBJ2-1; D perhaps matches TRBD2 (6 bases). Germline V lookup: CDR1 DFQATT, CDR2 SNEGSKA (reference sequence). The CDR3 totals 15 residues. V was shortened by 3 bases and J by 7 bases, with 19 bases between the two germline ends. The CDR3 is CSASGAGPSRNEQFF. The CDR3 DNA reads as TGCAGTGCTAGCGGGGCGGGGCCTAGTCGGAATGAGCAGTTCTTC.

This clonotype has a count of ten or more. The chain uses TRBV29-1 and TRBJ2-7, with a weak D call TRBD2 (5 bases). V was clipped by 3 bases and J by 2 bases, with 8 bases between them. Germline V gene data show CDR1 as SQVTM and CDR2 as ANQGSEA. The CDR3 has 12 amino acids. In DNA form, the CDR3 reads TGCAGCGTTGAGGACGGGACCTACGAGCAGTACTTC. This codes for CSVEDGTYEQYF.

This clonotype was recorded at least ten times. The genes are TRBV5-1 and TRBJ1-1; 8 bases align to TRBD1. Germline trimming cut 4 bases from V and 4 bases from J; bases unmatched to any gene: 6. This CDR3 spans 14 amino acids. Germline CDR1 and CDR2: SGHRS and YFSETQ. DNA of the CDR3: TGCGCCAGCAGCAAAGGACAGGGAAGCACTGAAGCTTTCTTT. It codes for CASSKGQGSTEAFF.

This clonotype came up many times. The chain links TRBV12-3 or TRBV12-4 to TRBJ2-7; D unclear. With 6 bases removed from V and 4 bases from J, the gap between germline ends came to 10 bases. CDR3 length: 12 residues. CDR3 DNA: TGTGCCAGCAGCCCCCCTGCTTACGAGCAGTACTTC. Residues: CASSPPAYEQYF.

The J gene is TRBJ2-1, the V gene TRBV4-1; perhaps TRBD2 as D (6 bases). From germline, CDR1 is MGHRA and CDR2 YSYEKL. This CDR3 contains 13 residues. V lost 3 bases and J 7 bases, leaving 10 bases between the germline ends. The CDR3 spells CASSQTAGNEQFF. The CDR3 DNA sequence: TGCGCCAGCAGCCAGACGGCGGGGAATGAGCAGTTCTTC.

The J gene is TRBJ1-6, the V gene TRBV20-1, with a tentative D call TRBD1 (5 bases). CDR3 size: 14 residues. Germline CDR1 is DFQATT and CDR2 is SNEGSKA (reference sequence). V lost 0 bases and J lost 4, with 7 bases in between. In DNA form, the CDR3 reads TGCAGTGCTAGAGAGGGGGAGTATAATTCACCCCTCCACTTT. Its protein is CSAREGEYNSPLHF.

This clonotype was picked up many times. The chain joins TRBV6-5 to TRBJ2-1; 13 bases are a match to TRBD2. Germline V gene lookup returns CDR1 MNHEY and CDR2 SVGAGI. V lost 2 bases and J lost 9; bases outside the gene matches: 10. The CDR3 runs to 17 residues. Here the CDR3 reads CASSYRTSGSSSREQFF. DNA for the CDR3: TGTGCCAGCAGTTACCGGACTAGCGGGAGTAGTAGTCGTGAGCAGTTCTTC.

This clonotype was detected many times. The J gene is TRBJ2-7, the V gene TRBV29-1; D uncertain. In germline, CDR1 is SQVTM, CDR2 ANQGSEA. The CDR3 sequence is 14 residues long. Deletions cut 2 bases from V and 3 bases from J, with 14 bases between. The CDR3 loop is CSVELQEGIYEQYF. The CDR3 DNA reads TGCAGCGTTGAATTGCAGGAAGGCATCTACGAGCAGTACTTC.

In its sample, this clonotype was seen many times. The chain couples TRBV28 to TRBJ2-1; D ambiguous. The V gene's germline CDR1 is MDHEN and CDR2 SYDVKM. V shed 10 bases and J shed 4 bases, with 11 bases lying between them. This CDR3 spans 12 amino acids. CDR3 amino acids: CATCGSYNEQFF. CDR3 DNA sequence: TGTGCCACCTGTGGATCTTACAATGAGCAGTTCTTC.

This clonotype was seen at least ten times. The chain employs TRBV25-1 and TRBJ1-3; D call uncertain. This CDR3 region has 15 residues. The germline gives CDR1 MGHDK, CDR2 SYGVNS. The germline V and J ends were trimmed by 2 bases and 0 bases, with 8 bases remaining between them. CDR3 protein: CASSERRRSGNTIYF. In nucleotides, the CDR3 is TGTGCCAGCAGTGAACGGCGTCGCTCTGGAAACACCATATATTTT.